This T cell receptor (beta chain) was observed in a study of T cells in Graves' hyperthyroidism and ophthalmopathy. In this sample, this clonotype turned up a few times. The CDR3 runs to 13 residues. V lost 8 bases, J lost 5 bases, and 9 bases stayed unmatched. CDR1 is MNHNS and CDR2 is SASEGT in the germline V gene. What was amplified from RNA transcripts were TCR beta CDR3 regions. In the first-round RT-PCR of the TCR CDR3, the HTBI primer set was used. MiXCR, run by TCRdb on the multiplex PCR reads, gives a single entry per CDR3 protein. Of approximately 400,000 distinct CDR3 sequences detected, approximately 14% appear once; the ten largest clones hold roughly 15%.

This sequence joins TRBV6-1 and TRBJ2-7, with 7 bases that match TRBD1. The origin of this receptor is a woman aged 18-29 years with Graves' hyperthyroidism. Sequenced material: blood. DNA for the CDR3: TGTGCCAGCCTCGGACAGGCACCGGACGAGCAGTACTTC. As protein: CASLGQAPDEQYF.